This T cell receptor (beta chain) was sequenced during a study of cytomegalovirus exposure and HLA in healthy donors. CDR1 is SGHAT and CDR2 is FQNNGV in the germline V gene. The CDR3 is made up of 14 amino acids. Trimming took 4 bases from V and 1 from J; bases not matched to a gene: 3. Everyone who donated was a healthy bone marrow donor. Vbeta (60) and Jbeta (13) primers were used in the PCR. Study processing details: Unique TCR beta chains totaled 65 million to 95 million in a later count, with roughly 12 million of them shared. This table comes from immunoSEQ multiplex PCR, and its TCRdb copy is limited to in-frame clones, with some not included. Clone size and V and J calls were adopted from that table, with D and trimming inferred from the DNA. The sample has approximately 97,000 clones, around 57% seen once.

This rearrangement joins TRBV11-2 to TRBJ2-7; the match to TRBD1 covers 8 bases. Sequenced input: PBMCs. The source of this sequence is a human donor in good health. The CDR3: CASSWTGRSYEQYF. The DNA of the CDR3 is TGTGCCAGCAGCTGGACAGGGAGGTCCTACGAGCAGTACTTC.